This TCR beta chain was found in a study of somatic mutations in cytotoxic T cells in rheumatoid arthritis. Study summary: A roughly 32 ml EDTA sample of patient blood was drawn right after diagnosis, before any treatment. Overall study results and limits: There was no knowledge of the antigen targets of the expanded CD8+ clones. Among patients with rheumatoid arthritis, but not healthy controls, CD8+ clonality increased with age. Age-matched healthy controls and rheumatoid arthritis patients had CD8+ T-cell clonality that did not differ significantly.

Generated by immunoSEQ multiplex PCR, the TCRdb table keeps only in-frame clones and is missing some. The repertoire holds roughly 13,000 clones, with roughly 80% as singletons. In this sample, this clone turned up once. The antigen remains undetermined. Trimming took 3 bases from V and 2 from J, leaving 15 bases between them. This CDR3 has 16 residues. Looked up from germline, CDR1 is ENHRY and CDR2 is SYGVKD. What was sequenced was CD8+ T cells sorted from blood. The chain joins TRBV10-3 to TRBJ2-3; D is possibly TRBD1 (6 bases). The TCR sequence derives from an adult with rheumatoid arthritis. CDR3 coding DNA: TGTGCCATCAGTGAAGTTGTGGGGACACCCACAGATACGCAGTATTTT. Protein product: CAISEVVGTPTDTQYF.